This T cell receptor beta chain originates from a study of tissue T cells after allogeneic stem cell transplantation. Whole-study findings and limits: Some tissue clones might be persisting host cells; their alloreactivity or antigen specificity was not determined. Blood and spleen captured only part of the tissue TCR repertoire.

CDR1 is MSHET, CDR2 SYDVDS, per germline. The CDR3 sequence is 13 residues long. The junction had 4 bases not matched to a gene; V was cut back by 6 bases and J by 2 bases. This clone was counted only a few times. Its specificity is unknown. Gene names and germline refer to mouse. The read ends 1 residue before the CDR3 terminus; that terminus is restored from the germline J gene. This table comes from immunoSEQ multiplex PCR, and its TCRdb copy is limited to in-frame clones, with some not included. Among thousands of clones listed, 55% were seen once. Stated time point: mouse harvest day 7 after allogeneic transplant. Tail vein injection delivered 10^7 T-cell-depleted bone marrow cells and 10^6 splenic CD5+ T cells. Mice had MHC-mismatched B6 into BALB/c GVHD, sampled day 7 or 14.

The chain employs TRBV29 and TRBJ2-7; 7 nucleotides align to TRBD1. Sequenced sample: gut tissue. This TCR was recovered from a female BALB/c mouse given C57BL/6 T cells with graft-versus-host disease after an allogeneic hematopoietic cell transplant. The CDR3 bases that were read are TGTGCTAGCAGCTCCGGGACAGCCTATGAACAGTAC. Amino acids: CASSSGTAYEQY. The whole CDR3 reads CASSSGTAYEQYF.